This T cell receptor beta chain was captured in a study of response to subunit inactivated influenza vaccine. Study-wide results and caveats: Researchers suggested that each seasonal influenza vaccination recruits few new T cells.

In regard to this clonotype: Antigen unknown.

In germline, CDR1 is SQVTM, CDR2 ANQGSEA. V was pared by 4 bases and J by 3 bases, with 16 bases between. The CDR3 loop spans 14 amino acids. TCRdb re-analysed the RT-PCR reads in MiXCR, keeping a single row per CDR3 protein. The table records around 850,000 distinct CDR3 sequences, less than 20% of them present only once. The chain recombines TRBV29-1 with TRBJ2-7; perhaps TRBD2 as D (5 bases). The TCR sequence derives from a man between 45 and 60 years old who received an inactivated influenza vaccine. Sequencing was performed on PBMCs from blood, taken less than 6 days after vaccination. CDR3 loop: CSVVFRDSLYEQYF. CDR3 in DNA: TGCAGCGTTGTGTTTCGGGATAGTCTCTACGAGCAGTACTTC.